This T cell receptor beta chain was sequenced in a study of T cells after yellow fever vaccination. Concerning this clonotype itself: Its cognate antigen is unknown.

Using its own MiXCR run on the 5' RACE reads, TCRdb lists one record per CDR3 protein. This table holds some 300,000 distinct CDR3 sequences, roughly 9% found once. CDR3 length: 18 residues. V was cut by 1 base and J by 1 base, with 19 bases left in between. Germline-derived CDR1 and CDR2 are MNHEY and SMNVEV (reference sequence). Study conclusions and caveats: Reappearing after the booster were most of the clones from primary vaccination (around 96% CD4, roughly 86% CD8). Weaker, the secondary response had a peak occurring faster, on day 5 versus 15.

This receptor was identified in a man between 18 and 35 years old who received the YFV17D yellow fever vaccine. The sample here was CD4+ T cells sorted from PBMCs, taken 5 days after the yellow fever booster vaccination. V gene TRBV27 combines with J gene TRBJ1-1, with D maybe TRBD1 (5 bases). The CDR3 DNA is TGTGCCAGCAGTTTATTCGCTGGGGGGTTAACGGGGAACACTGAAGCTTTCTTT. Translating gives CASSLFAGGLTGNTEAFF.